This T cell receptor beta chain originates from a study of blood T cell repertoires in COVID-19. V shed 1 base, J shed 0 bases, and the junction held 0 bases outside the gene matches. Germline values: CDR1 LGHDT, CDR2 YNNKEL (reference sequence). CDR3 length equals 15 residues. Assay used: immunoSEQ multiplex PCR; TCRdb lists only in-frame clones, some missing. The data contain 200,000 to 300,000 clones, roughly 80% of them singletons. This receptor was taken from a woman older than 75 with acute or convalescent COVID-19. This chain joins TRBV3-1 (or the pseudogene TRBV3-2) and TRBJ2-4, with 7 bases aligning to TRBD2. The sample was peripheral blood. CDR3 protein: CASSQAGGAKNIQYF. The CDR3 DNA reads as TGTGCCAGCAGCCAAGCGGGGGGAGCCAAAAACATTCAGTACTTC.